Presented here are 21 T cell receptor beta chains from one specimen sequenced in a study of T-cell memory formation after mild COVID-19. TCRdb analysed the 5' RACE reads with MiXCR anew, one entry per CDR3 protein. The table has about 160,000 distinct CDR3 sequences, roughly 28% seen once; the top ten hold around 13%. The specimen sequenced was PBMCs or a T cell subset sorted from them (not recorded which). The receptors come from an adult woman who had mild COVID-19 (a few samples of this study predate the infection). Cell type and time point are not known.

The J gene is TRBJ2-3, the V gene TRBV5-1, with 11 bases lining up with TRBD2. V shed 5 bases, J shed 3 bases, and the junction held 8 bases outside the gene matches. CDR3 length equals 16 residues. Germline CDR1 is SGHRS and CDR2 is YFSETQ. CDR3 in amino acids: CASRVGTSGRTDTQYF. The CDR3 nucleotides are TGCGCCAGCAGGGTTGGAACTAGCGGGAGAACAGATACGCAGTATTTT.

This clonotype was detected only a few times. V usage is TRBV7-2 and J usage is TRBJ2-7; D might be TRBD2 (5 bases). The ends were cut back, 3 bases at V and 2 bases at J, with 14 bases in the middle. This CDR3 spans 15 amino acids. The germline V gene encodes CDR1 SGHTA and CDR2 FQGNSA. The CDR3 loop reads CASSFRAGEAYEQYF. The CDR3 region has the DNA TGTGCCAGCAGCTTTAGGGCCGGGGAAGCCTACGAGCAGTACTTC.

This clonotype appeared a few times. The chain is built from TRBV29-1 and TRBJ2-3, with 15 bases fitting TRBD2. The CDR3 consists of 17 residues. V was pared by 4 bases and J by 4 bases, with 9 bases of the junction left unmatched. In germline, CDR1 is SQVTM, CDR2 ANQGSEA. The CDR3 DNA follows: TGCAGCGTTGGTGGACTAGCGGGAGGGCCTAGTCCAGATACGCAGTATTTT. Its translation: CSVGGLAGGPSPDTQYF.

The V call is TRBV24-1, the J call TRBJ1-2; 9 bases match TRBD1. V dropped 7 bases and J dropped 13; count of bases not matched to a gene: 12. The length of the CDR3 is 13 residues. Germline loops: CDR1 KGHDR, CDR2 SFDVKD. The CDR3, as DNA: TGTGCCACCAGGGATGGACAGGGGACCGCGGTCACCTTC. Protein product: CATRDGQGTAVTF.

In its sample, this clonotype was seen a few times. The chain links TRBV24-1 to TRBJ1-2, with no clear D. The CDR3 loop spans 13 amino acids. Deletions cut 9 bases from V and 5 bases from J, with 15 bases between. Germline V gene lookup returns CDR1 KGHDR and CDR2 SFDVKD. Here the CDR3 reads CATPRRRDYGYTF. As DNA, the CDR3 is TGTGCCACCCCCAGACGTCGGGATTATGGCTACACCTTC.

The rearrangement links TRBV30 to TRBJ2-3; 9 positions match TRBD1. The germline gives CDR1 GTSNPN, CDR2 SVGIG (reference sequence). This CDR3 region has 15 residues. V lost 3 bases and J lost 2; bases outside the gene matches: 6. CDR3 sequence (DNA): TGTGCCTGGAGCCCTGGGGACAGGGACACAGATACGCAGTATTTT. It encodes CAWSPGDRDTDTQYF. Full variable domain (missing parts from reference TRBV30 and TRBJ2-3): SQTIHQWPATLVQPVGSPLSLECTVEGTSNPNLYWYRQAAGRGLQLLFYSVGIGQISSEVPQNLSASRPQDRQFILSSKKLLLSDSGFYLCAWSPGDRDTDTQYFGPGTRLTVL.

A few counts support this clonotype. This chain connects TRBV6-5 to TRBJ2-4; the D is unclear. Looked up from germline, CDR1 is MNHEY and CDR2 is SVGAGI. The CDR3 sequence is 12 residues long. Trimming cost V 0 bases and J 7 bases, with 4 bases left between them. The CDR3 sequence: CASSYSMNIQYF. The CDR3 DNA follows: TGTGCCAGCAGTTACTCTATGAACATTCAGTACTTC.

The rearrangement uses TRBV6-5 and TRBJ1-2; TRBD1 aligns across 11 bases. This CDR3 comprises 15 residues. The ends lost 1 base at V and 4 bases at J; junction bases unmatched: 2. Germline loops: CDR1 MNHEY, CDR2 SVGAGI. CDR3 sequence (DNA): TGTGCCAGCAGTTACTGGGACAGGGGGGGCTATGGCTACACCTTC. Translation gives CASSYWDRGGYGYTF.

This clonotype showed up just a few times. The CDR3 is CASSYSSTGRDDYGYTF. CDR3 DNA: TGTGCCAGCAGTTATTCATCGACTGGCAGGGATGACTATGGCTACACCTTC. The rearrangement joins TRBV6-6 to TRBJ1-2, with a weak D call TRBD1 (5 bases). Germline assignment: CDR1 MNHNY and CDR2 SVGAGI (reference sequence). Trimming shortened V by 3 bases and J by 3 bases, and 20 bases separated the two germline ends. The CDR3 has 17 residues.

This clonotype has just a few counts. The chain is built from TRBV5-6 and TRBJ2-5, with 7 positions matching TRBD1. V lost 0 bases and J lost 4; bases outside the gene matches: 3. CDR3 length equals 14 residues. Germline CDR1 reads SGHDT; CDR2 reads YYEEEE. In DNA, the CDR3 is TGTGCCAGCAGCTTGGTAGGGGGCCGAGAGACCCAGTACTTC. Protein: CASSLVGGRETQYF.

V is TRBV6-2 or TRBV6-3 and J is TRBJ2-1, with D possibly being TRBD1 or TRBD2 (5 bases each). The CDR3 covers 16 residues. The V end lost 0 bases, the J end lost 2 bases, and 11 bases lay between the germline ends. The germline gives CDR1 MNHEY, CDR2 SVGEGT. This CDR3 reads CASSYSRAGTYNEQFF. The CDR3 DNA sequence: TGTGCCAGCAGTTACTCGAGGGCAGGGACCTACAATGAGCAGTTCTTC.

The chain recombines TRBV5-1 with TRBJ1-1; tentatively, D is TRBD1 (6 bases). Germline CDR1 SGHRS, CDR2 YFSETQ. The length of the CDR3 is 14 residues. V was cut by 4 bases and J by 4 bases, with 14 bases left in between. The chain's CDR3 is CASSLRGGGTEAFF. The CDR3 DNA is TGCGCCAGCAGCCTCCGAGGGGGAGGCACTGAAGCTTTCTTT.

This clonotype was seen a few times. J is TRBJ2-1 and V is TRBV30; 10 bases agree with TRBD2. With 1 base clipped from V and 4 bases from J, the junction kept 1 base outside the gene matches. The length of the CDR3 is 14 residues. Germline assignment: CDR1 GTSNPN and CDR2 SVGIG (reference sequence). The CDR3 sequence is CAWSASGGYNEQFF. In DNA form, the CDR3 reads TGTGCCTGGAGTGCTAGCGGGGGATACAATGAGCAGTTCTTC. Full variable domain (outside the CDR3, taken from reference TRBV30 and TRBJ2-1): SQTIHQWPATLVQPVGSPLSLECTVEGTSNPNLYWYRQAAGRGLQLLFYSVGIGQISSEVPQNLSASRPQDRQFILSSKKLLLSDSGFYLCAWSASGGYNEQFFGPGTRLTVL.

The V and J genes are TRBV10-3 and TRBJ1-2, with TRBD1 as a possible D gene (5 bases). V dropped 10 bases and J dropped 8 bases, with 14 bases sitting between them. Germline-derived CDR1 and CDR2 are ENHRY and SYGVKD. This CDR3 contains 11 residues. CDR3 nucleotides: TGTGCCACCCGCGGGGGGGGAGGCTACACCTTC. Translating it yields CATRGGGGYTF.

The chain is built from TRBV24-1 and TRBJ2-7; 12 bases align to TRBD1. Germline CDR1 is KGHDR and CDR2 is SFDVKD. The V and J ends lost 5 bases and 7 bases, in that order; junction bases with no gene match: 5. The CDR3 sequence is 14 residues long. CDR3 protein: CATSAGQGAREQYF. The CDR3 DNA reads TGTGCCACCAGTGCGGGACAGGGGGCGAGGGAGCAGTACTTC.

This CDR3 reads CSAYLSGRVYNEQFF. CDR3 coding DNA: TGCAGTGCTTACCTTAGCGGGAGGGTCTACAATGAGCAGTTCTTC. The chain couples TRBV20-1 to TRBJ2-1; 11 bases fit TRBD2. CDR1 DFQATT and CDR2 SNEGSKA come from the germline V gene (reference sequence). This CDR3 has 15 amino acids. V lost 5 bases and J lost 3; bases outside the gene matches: 6.

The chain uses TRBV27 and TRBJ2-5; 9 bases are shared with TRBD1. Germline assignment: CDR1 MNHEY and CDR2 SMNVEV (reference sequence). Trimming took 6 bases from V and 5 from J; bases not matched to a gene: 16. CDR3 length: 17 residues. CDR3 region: CASRPRQGDGVQETQYF. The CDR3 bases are TGTGCCAGCAGACCCAGACAGGGGGATGGGGTACAGGAGACCCAGTACTTC.

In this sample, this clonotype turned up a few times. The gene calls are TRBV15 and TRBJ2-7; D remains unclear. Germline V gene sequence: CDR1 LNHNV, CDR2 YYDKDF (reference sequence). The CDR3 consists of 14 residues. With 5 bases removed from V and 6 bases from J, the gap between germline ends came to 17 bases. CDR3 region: CATSLKLDESEQYF. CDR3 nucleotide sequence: TGTGCCACCAGCCTAAAGTTGGACGAAAGCGAGCAGTACTTC.

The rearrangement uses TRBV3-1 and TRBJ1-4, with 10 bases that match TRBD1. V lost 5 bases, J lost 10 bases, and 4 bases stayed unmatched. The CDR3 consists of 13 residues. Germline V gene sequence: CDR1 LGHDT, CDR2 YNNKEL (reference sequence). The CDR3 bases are TGTGCCAGCAGCGCTCGACAGGGGGCAAAACTGTTTTTT. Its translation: CASSARQGAKLFF.

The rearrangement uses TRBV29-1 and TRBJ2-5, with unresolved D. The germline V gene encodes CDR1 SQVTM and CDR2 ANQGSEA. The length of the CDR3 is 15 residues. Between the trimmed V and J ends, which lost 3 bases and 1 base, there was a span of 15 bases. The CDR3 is CSVDGRHPTQETQYF. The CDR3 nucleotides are TGCAGCGTTGATGGTCGGCATCCAACCCAAGAGACCCAGTACTTC.

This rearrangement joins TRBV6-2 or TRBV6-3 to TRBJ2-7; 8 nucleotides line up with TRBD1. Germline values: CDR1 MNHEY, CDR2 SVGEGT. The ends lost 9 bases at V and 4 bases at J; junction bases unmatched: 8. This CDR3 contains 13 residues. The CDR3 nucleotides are TGTGCCAGTCAAGGACAGGGAATATACGAGCAGTACTTC. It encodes CASQGQGIYEQYF.